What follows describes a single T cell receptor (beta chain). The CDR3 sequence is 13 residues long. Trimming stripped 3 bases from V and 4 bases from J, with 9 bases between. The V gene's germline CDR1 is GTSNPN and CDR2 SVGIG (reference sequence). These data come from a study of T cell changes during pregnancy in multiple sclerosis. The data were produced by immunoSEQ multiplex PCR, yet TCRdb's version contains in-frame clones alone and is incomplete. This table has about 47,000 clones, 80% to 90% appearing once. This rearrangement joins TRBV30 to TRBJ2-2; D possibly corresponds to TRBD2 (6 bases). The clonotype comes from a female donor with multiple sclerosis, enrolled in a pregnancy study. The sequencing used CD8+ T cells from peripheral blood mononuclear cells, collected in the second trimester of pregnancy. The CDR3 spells CAWRGGGTGELFF. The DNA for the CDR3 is TGTGCCTGGAGGGGAGGAGGCACCGGGGAGCTGTTTTTT.